A selection of T cell receptor beta chains follows, all from one sample in a study of Graves' ophthalmopathy and Graves' hyperthyroidism. TCRdb reanalysed the multiplex PCR reads using MiXCR and keeps one entry per CDR3 protein. The sample lists 1 million to 1.3 million distinct CDR3 sequences, about 36% seen once, with 11% in the top ten. Sequences were obtained from peripheral blood or thyroid tissue (not recorded which). Receptor source: an adult man with Graves' hyperthyroidism. The CDR3 runs from the conserved cysteine through the conserved F or W. The D gene is left open where the match is weak. The size entry is marked missing in some rows and otherwise reads once, few, many or a size class.

d_call j_call clone_size v_call cdr3_aa cdr3_nt
NA TRBJ1-5 NA TRBV6-6 CASSYSLSYGQPQHF TGTGCCAGCAGTTACTCGCTCAGCTATGGTCAGCCCCAGCATTTT
NA TRBJ1-5 many TRBV6-6 CASNPLGDDQPQHF TGTGCCAGTAACCCCCTTGGTGACGATCAGCCCCAGCATTTT
NA TRBJ1-2 few TRBV5-1 CASSLDSVYGYTF TGCGCCAGCAGCTTGGACAGTGTCTATGGCTACACCTTC
TRBD1 TRBJ1-1 many TRBV19 CASSVLTGTAFF TGTGCCAGTAGTGTCCTGACAGGGACAGCTTTCTTT
TRBD1 TRBJ2-7 once TRBV28 CASSLISGGENEQYF TGTGCCAGCAGTTTGATATCAGGGGGTGAGAACGAGCAGTACTTC
NA TRBJ1-1 many TRBV2 CASRRVMNTEAFF TGTGCCAGCCGCAGGGTCATGAACACTGAAGCTTTCTTT
NA TRBJ2-7 NA TRBV10-3 CDRETYEQYF TGTGACCGCGAGACCTACGAGCAGTACTTC
NA TRBJ2-7 few TRBV7-8 CASSLAVENYEQYF TGTGCCAGCAGCTTAGCGGTAGAGAACTACGAGCAGTACTTC
NA TRBJ1-2 NA TRBV7-2 CASIRTANYGYTF TGTGCCAGCATCCGGACAGCTAACTATGGCTACACCTTC
TRBD1 TRBJ1-2 many TRBV6-5 CASSYEGARDGYTF TGTGCCAGCAGTTACGAGGGGGCGCGGGATGGCTACACCTTC
NA TRBJ1-2 NA TRBV7-3 CASDTTGYGYTF TGTGCCAGCGACACCACGGGCTATGGCTACACCTTC
TRBD1 TRBJ1-5 NA TRBV10-3 CARGDRLSPQHF TGTGCTAGAGGGGACAGACTGTCGCCCCAGCATTTT
NA TRBJ1-1 many TRBV9 CASSPWGGGTEAFF TGTGCCAGCAGCCCATGGGGGGGAGGGACTGAAGCTTTCTTT
NA TRBJ2-7 many TRBV4-1 CASSQMVAYEQYF TGCGCCAGCAGCCAGATGGTCGCGTACGAGCAGTACTTC
NA TRBJ1-4 many TRBV7-9 CASSLAGVGPNEKLFF TGTGCCAGCAGCTTAGCAGGGGTTGGGCCTAATGAAAAACTGTTTTTT
NA TRBJ2-7 many TRBV7-9 CASSLFRSTGRLHEQYF TGTGCCAGCAGCTTATTCCGTTCAACAGGGCGGTTGCACGAGCAGTACTTC
NA TRBJ2-7 few TRBV9 CASSGAGGPHEQYF TGTGCCAGCAGCGGGGCTGGGGGGCCCCACGAGCAGTACTTC
NA TRBJ2-7 many TRBV20-1 CSARGDTYSYEQYF TGCAGTGCCCGGGGGGACACTTACTCCTACGAGCAGTACTTC
TRBD2 TRBJ2-5 NA TRBV12-3/TRBV12-4 CASSQTGTSGGLETQYF TGTGCCAGCAGCCAAACCGGGACTAGCGGGGGGTTAGAGACCCAGTACTTC
NA TRBJ2-7 many TRBV15 CATSRERDTSYEQYF TGTGCCACCAGCAGAGAGAGGGACACCTCCTACGAGCAGTACTTC
NA TRBJ1-5 many TRBV15 CATSRRIGNQPQHF TGTGCCACCAGTCGGAGAATAGGCAATCAGCCCCAGCATTTT
NA TRBJ1-5 few TRBV9 CASSQGSRLGQPQHF TGTGCCAGCAGCCAAGGCTCACGTTTGGGTCAGCCCCAGCATTTT
TRBD1 TRBJ1-5 NA TRBV29-1 CSVAGDRGQHF TGCAGCGTTGCGGGGGACAGGGGCCAGCATTTT